Listed here are 8 T cell receptor beta chains from one sample, sequenced in a study of T-cell reconstitution after alpha-beta-depleted transplantation in children (dated by TCRdb to the mid-2010s). Interpreted using the paper, the treatment or condition label stands for: allogeneic hematopoietic cell transplantation with graft depleted of TCRalphabeta T cells and CD19 B cells. The library was made by PCR. Sequencing was performed on an Illumina HiSeq 2500. TCR libraries were prepared with molecular barcoding, using unique molecular identifiers to normalize TCRbeta repertoire quantification. TCRdb reanalyzed the raw reads on its own, using fastp at Q25 for trimming and MiXCR for clone calling, and kept in-frame beta chains. Rows with one shared CDR3 protein collapse into an entry with the most common genes and DNA. For this sample there are 300,000 to 400,000 distinct CDR3 sequences; roughly 17% appear just once. The top ten constitute about 41% of the sample.

Sample: PBMCs, mostly from graft donor cells, taken 360 days after TCRalphabeta/CD19-depleted stem cell transplant. These receptors were collected from a male patient under 10 years old who had a stem cell transplant for acute lymphoblastic leukemia, so the T cells may come from the graft donor.

The CDR3, as DNA: TGTGCCAGCAGCGACAGGGTGAGGCAGCCCCAGCATTTT. The encoded protein is CASSDRVRQPQHF. The chain carries TRBV7-2 and TRBJ1-5; 7 bases match TRBD1. Germline lookup yields CDR1 SGHTA and CDR2 FQGNSA. This CDR3 has 13 residues. V was pared by 5 bases and J by 7 bases, with 5 bases of the junction left unmatched.

This clonotype showed up many times. The V gene is TRBV24-1, the J gene TRBJ2-1, with TRBD1 identical over 8 bases. CDR1 is KGHDR and CDR2 is SFDVKD in the germline V gene. The CDR3 totals 16 residues. V shed 3 bases, J shed 4 bases, and the junction held 7 bases outside the gene matches. CDR3 residues: CATSDTTGAHYNEQFF. The CDR3 nucleotides read TGTGCCACCAGTGATACGACAGGGGCACATTACAATGAGCAGTTCTTC.

This chain links TRBV7-9 with TRBJ2-3, with TRBD1 matching 8 bases. CDR1 and CDR2 (germline): SEHNR, FQNEAQ (reference sequence). This CDR3 contains 15 residues. V lost 3 bases to trimming and J lost 0 bases; unmatched junction nucleotides: 2. The CDR3 bases are TGTGCCAGCAGCTTCCGGGACAGGAGCACAGATACGCAGTATTTT. Translated: CASSFRDRSTDTQYF.

This clonotype appeared a few times. The chain employs TRBV4-3 and TRBJ2-5; 11 nucleotides match TRBD2. The CDR3 sequence is 17 residues long. Trimming cost V 4 bases and J 5 bases; bases outside gene matches: 12. Germline lookup yields CDR1 LGHNA and CDR2 YSLEER. The chain's CDR3 is CASSPGTSGPGRETQYF. The CDR3 DNA is TGCGCCAGCAGCCCCGGGACTAGCGGACCTGGGCGGGAGACCCAGTACTTC.

This clonotype showed up many times. V usage is TRBV12-3 or TRBV12-4 and J usage is TRBJ2-1; 13 positions agree with TRBD2. V lost 5 bases, J lost 5 bases, and 6 bases stayed unmatched. The CDR3 contains 16 residues. The CDR3 region has the DNA TGTGCCAGCAGTCCCTCGGGACTAGCGGGAAACAATGAGCAGTTCTTC. This translates into CASSPSGLAGNNEQFF.

This chain uses TRBV4-3 with TRBJ2-7, with D perhaps TRBD1 (5 bases). V lost 0 bases to trimming and J lost 0 bases, with 12 bases between them. Per the germline V gene, CDR1 is LGHNA and CDR2 is YSLEER. This CDR3 is 16 amino acids long. Here the CDR3 reads CASSQDYRRASYEQYF. DNA of the CDR3: TGCGCCAGCAGCCAAGATTATCGCAGGGCCTCCTACGAGCAGTACTTC.

The gene calls are TRBV3-1 and TRBJ1-3; tentative D call: TRBD1 (5 bases). The CDR3 sequence is 15 residues long. The V gene's germline CDR1 is LGHDT and CDR2 YNNKEL (reference sequence). The V and J ends lost 1 base and 0 bases respectively, with 7 bases between them. The CDR3 region has the DNA TGTGCCAGCAGCCAAGGACAGAGCTCTGGAAACACCATATATTTT. Translating gives CASSQGQSSGNTIYF. The variable domain in full, with the rest retrieved from reference TRBV3-1 and TRBJ1-3, is DTAVSQTPKYLVTQMGNDKSIKCEQNLGHDTMYWYKQDSKKFLKIMFSYNNKELIINETVPNRFSPKSPDKAHLNLHINSLELGDSAVYFCASSQGQSSGNTIYFGEGSWLTVV.

CDR3 sequence reads: CASSRQGYGTDTQYF. In DNA form, the CDR3 reads TGTGCCAGCAGTCGACAGGGGTATGGCACAGATACGCAGTATTTT. The chain employs TRBV6-1 and TRBJ2-3; TRBD1 aligns across 8 bases. The CDR3 spans 15 residues. V dropped 5 bases and J dropped 1; count of bases not matched to a gene: 5. Germline-derived CDR1 and CDR2 are MNHNS and SASEGT.